These 19 T cell receptor beta chains were all obtained from the same sample, sequenced in a study of post-analysis software for immune sequencing data. Study-level results: The study found TRBV5-6, TRBV5-1 and TRBV20-1 among about five TRBV segments more frequent in patients than controls.

No antigen is known for these receptors. cDNA libraries for TCR beta contained unique molecular identifiers. TCRdb analysed the PCR reads with MiXCR anew, one entry per CDR3 protein. The sample carries approximately 570,000 distinct CDR3 sequences, around 47% recorded once. Sequencing input: blood. These receptors came from a girl aged 5-17 years with multiple sclerosis.

The chain carries TRBV21-1 and TRBJ1-1; the table's D call of TRBD1 was not tested on the DNA. TRBV21-1 is listed as a pseudogene. The CDR3 totals 16 residues. The CDR3 reads CASSPRGTGLGTEAFF. The CDR3, as DNA: TGTGCCAGCAGCCCCCGGGGGACAGGACTGGGTACTGAAGCTTTCTTT.

This chain connects TRBV7-2 to TRBJ2-5; D call uncertain. The end of the DNA fits TRBJ2-4 better, so the J call may be wrong. The CDR3 contains 12 residues. Germline values: CDR1 SGHTA, CDR2 FQGNSA. Written as DNA, the CDR3 is TGTGCCAGCAGCTTTCCCCAAAACATTCAGTACTTC. It encodes CASSFPQNIQYF.

This sequence joins TRBV29-1 and TRBJ2-7; TRBD2 aligns across 11 bases. Judging by the DNA end, TRBJ2-5 fits better; the J call may be wrong. Germline CDR1 is SQVTM and CDR2 is ANQGSEA. CDR3 length: 14 amino acids. The CDR3 is CSVERSGRGETQYF. The CDR3 DNA reads TGCAGCGTTGAACGTAGCGGGAGGGGAGAGACCCAGTACTTC.

This chain links TRBV12-3 or TRBV12-4 with TRBJ1-2; 7 positions agree with TRBD1. The trim removed 8 bases at V and 4 bases at J, leaving 7 bases unmatched. The CDR3 consists of 13 residues. In DNA, the CDR3 is TGTGCCAGCCTAGGGCAGGGGGTCTATGGCTACACCTTC. It specifies CASLGQGVYGYTF.

In nucleotides, the CDR3 is TGTGCCAGCAGCCCCCGGGGACAGGGGGCGGGAAATGAGCAGTTCTTC. It specifies CASSPRGQGAGNEQFF. The chain has TRBV9 and TRBJ2-1; TRBD1 matches at 12 bases. The germline gives CDR1 SGDLS, CDR2 YYNGEE. J was trimmed by 7 bases and V by 4 bases; bases with no gene match: 9. CDR3 size: 16 residues.

The chain joins TRBV20-1 to TRBJ1-1; D is unresolved. The CDR3 sequence is 15 residues long. The V and J ends lost 0 bases and 3 bases respectively, with 14 bases between them. Germline CDR1 is DFQATT and CDR2 is SNEGSKA (reference sequence). The CDR3 DNA reads as TGCAGTGCTAGAGAGGGGTCCTCGAGCGACACTGAAGCTTTCTTT. Protein: CSAREGSSSDTEAFF.

The chain links TRBV25-1 to TRBJ1-2; 12 bases agree with TRBD1. The CDR3 runs to 17 residues. Per germline, CDR1 MGHDK and CDR2 SYGVNS. J gave up 6 bases and V 2 bases, and 10 bases lay outside the gene matches. DNA of the CDR3: TGTGCCAGCAGTGAACACGAGGGGACAGGGGGCGAAGATGGCTACACCTTC. Translating it yields CASSEHEGTGGEDGYTF.

This chain joins TRBV20-1 and TRBJ2-7; 7 nucleotides agree with TRBD2. Germline V gene data show CDR1 as DFQATT and CDR2 as SNEGSKA (reference sequence). The trim removed 7 bases at V and 2 bases at J, leaving 8 bases unmatched. The CDR3 extends over 13 amino acids. CDR3 DNA: TGCAGTGTTGGCGGGAGAGGGACCTACGAGCAGTACTTC. The encoded protein is CSVGGRGTYEQYF.

The chain couples TRBV7-4 to TRBJ1-1; TRBD1 is a possible D gene (6 bases). The V end was cut by 6 bases, the J end by 0 bases, with 11 bases between. This CDR3 region has 14 residues. CDR1 and CDR2 (germline): SGHVT, SQSDAQ. The CDR3 DNA follows: TGTGCCAGCAGAACGAGGGGGATGAACACTGAAGCTTTCTTT. Encoded protein: CASRTRGMNTEAFF.

J is TRBJ1-1 and V is TRBV6-5; TRBD1 is a possible D gene (6 bases). V lost 4 bases to trimming and J lost 4 bases, with 19 bases between them. Germline V CDR1 and CDR2: MNHEY, SVGAGI. CDR3 length: 16 amino acids. The CDR3 DNA sequence: TGTGCCAGCAGTTTTTCAACGACAGGCCCCCCCACTGAAGCTTTCTTT. This gives the protein CASSFSTTGPPTEAFF.

The V and J genes are TRBV5-1 and TRBJ1-4; 11 bases are shared with TRBD1. V lost 3 bases and J lost 6; bases outside the gene matches: 10. CDR3 length: 17 residues. CDR1 is SGHRS, CDR2 YFSETQ, per germline. For the CDR3, the DNA is TGCGCCAGCAGCTCTCGGACAGGGGGCCGTTTAGATGAAAAACTGTTTTTT. It translates to CASSSRTGGRLDEKLFF. Complete variable domain (other parts from reference TRBV5-1 and TRBJ1-4): KAGVTQTPRYLIKTRGQQVTLSCSPISGHRSVSWYQQTPGQGLQFLFEYFSETQRNKGNFPGRFSGRQFSNSRSEMNVSTLELGDSALYLCASSSRTGGRLDEKLFFGSGTQLSVL.

This chain joins TRBV7-2 and TRBJ2-1; maybe TRBD1 (5 bases). V shed 1 base and J shed 3 bases, with 13 bases lying between them. This CDR3 has 16 amino acids. Germline V gene sequence: CDR1 SGHTA, CDR2 FQGNSA. The CDR3, as DNA: TGTGCCAGCAGCTTAGATGGGGCGCTGATCTACAATGAGCAGTTCTTC. As protein: CASSLDGALIYNEQFF.

This clonotype was seen once. The missing conserved phenylalanine or tryptophan at the end of this CDR3 makes a read error likely. The rearrangement uses TRBV12-3 or TRBV12-4 and TRBJ1-1; 8 bases fit TRBD1. This CDR3 comprises 14 residues. Unmatched junction bases numbered 5, after V lost 7 bases and J lost 1 base. CDR3 sequence reads: CASIPGQANTEAFC. The CDR3 bases are TGTGCCAGCATTCCGGGACAGGCGAACACTGAAGCTTTCTGT.

This chain joins TRBV7-2 and TRBJ1-2; TRBD1 aligns across 8 bases. The CDR3 spans 15 residues. J was trimmed by 4 bases and V by 2 bases; bases with no gene match: 6. Germline V gene sequence: CDR1 SGHTA, CDR2 FQGNSA. CDR3 region: CASSLTGGDSYGYTF. CDR3 DNA: TGTGCCAGCAGCTTAACAGGGGGTGATAGCTATGGCTACACCTTC.

The chain uses TRBV6-2 or TRBV6-3 and TRBJ1-5; D is undetermined. Trimming cost V 6 bases and J 9 bases, with 18 bases left between them. Germline assignment: CDR1 MNHEY and CDR2 SVGEGT. This CDR3 region has 14 residues. DNA of the CDR3: TGTGCCAGCAGCTACCCCACGGGTTTAGGGCCCCAGCATTTT. Translating gives CASSYPTGLGPQHF.

The chain couples TRBV29-1 to TRBJ2-1; TRBD1 agrees at 12 bases. The J segment lost 8 bases and the V segment lost 4 bases, leaving 6 bases of the junction unmatched. The germline CDR1 and CDR2 sequences are SQVTM and ANQGSEA. The CDR3 loop spans 14 amino acids. The CDR3 sequence: CSVGGDRGPDEQFF. DNA for the CDR3: TGCAGCGTTGGCGGGGACAGGGGGCCCGATGAGCAGTTCTTC.

This clonotype appeared a few times. V gene TRBV12-3 or TRBV12-4 combines with J gene TRBJ2-5; D possibly matches TRBD1 or TRBD2 (5 bases each). V lost 4 bases and J lost 2, with 23 bases in between. The CDR3 extends over 18 amino acids. The CDR3 bases are TGTGCCAGCAGTTACGGAGGTTGGCCCTCAAGGGGTCAAGAGACCCAGTACTTC. Amino acid sequence: CASSYGGWPSRGQETQYF.

This rearrangement joins TRBV5-5 to TRBJ1-1; D not certain. The ends were cut back, 3 bases at V and 2 bases at J, with 11 bases in the middle. Germline V CDR1 and CDR2: SGHKS, YYEKEE (reference sequence). This CDR3 contains 14 residues. The CDR3 is CASSSNRANTEAFF. CDR3 nucleotide sequence: TGTGCCAGCAGCTCCAACCGGGCAAACACTGAAGCTTTCTTT.

V and J are TRBV11-2 and TRBJ2-2; 7 positions match TRBD1. In germline, CDR1 is SGHAT, CDR2 FQNNGV. V lost 6 bases, J lost 4 bases, and 8 bases stayed unmatched. The CDR3 extends over 15 amino acids. The DNA of the CDR3 is TGTGCCAGCAGGACCGGGACAGTATCCACCGGGGAGCTGTTTTTT. This codes for CASRTGTVSTGELFF.